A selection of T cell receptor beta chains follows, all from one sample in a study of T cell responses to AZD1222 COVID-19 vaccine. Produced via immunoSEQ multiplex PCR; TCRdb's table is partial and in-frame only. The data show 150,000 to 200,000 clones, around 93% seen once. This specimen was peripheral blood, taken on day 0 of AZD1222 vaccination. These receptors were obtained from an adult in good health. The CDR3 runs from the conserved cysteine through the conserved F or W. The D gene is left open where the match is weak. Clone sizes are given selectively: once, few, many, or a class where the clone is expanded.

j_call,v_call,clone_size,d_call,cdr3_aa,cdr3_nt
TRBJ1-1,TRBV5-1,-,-,CASRGILGGTEAFF,TGCGCCAGCAGGGGCATTTTGGGCGGCACTGAAGCTTTCTTT
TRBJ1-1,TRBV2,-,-,CASTKDWNTEAFF,TGTGCCAGCACTAAGGACTGGAACACTGAAGCTTTCTTT
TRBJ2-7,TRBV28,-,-,CASSGPIGGFYEQYF,TGTGCCAGCAGTGGGCCAATTGGAGGGTTCTACGAGCAGTACTTC
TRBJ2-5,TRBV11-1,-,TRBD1,CASSLGTGETQYF,TGTGCCAGCAGCTTAGGGACAGGGGAGACCCAGTACTTC
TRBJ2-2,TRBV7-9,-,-,CASSSPRAGNTGELFF,TGTGCCAGCAGCTCACCTCGTGCGGGGAACACCGGGGAGCTGTTTTTT
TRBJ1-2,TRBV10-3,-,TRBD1,CAITPQGGNYGYTF,TGTGCCATCACTCCTCAGGGGGGGAACTATGGCTACACCTTC
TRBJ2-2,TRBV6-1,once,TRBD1,CASSDRGYTGELFF,TGTGCCAGCAGTGACAGGGGGTATACCGGGGAGCTGTTTTTT
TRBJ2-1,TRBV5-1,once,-,CASKWRPSSYNEQFF,TGCGCCAGCAAGTGGCGTCCGAGCTCCTACAATGAGCAGTTCTTC
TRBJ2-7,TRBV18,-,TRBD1,CASSPGQASANYEQYF,TGTGCCAGCTCACCGGGACAGGCCTCCGCCAACTACGAGCAGTACTTC
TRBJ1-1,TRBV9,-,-,CASSVLSETEAFF,TGTGCCAGCAGCGTTCTGAGTGAAACTGAAGCTTTCTTT